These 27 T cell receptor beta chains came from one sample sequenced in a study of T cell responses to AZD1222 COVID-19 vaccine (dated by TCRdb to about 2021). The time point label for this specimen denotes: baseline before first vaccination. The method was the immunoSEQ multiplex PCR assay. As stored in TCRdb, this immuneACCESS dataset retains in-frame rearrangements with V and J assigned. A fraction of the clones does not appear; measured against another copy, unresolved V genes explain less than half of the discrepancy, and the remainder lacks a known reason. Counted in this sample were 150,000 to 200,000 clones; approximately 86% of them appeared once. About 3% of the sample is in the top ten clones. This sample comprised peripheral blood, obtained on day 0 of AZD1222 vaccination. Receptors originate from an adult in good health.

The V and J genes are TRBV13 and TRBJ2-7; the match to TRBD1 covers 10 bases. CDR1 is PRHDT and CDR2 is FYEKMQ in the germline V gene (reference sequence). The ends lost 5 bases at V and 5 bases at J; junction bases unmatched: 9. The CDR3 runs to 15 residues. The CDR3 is CASSLQGQGPNEQYF. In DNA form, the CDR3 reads TGTGCCAGCAGCCTACAGGGACAGGGGCCCAACGAGCAGTACTTC.

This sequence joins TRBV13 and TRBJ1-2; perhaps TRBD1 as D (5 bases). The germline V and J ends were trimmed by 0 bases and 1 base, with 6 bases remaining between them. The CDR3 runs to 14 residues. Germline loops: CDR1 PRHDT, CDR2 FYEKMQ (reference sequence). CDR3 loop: CASSLGQGNYGYTF. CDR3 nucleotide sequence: TGTGCCAGCAGCTTAGGCCAGGGTAACTATGGCTACACCTTC.

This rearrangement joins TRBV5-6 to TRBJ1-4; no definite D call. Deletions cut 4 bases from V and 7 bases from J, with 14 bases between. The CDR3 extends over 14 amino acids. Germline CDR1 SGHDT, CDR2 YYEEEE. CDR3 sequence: CASSPSWSSEKLFF. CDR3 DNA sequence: TGTGCCAGCAGCCCCTCATGGTCGAGTGAAAAACTGTTTTTT.

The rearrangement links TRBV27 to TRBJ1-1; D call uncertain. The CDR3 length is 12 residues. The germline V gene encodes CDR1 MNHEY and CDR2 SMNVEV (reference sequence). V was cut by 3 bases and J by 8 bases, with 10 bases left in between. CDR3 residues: CASSFFGREAFF. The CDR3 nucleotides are TGTGCCAGCAGTTTCTTCGGACGGGAAGCTTTCTTT.

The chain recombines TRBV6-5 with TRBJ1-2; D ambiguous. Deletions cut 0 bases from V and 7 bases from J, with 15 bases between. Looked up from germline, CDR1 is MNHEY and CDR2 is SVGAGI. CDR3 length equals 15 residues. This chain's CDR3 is CASSYSDSPTGGYTF. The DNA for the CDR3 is TGTGCCAGCAGTTACTCCGATAGTCCAACTGGTGGCTACACCTTC.

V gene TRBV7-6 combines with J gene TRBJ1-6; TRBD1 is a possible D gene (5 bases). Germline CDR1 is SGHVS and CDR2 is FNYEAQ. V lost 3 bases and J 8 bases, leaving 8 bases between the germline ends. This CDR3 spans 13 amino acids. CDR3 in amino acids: CASSFTGDSPLHF. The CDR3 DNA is TGTGCCAGCAGCTTCACGGGGGATTCACCCCTCCACTTT.

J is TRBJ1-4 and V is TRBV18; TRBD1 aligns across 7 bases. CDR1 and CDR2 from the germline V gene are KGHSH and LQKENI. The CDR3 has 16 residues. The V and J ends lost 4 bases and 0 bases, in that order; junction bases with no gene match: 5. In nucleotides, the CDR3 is TGTGCCAGCTCACAATACAGGGGTTCAACTAATGAAAAACTGTTTTTT. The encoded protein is CASSQYRGSTNEKLFF. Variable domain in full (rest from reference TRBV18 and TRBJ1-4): NAGVMQNPRHLVRRRGQEARLRCSPMKGHSHVYWYRQLPEEGLKFMVYLQKENIIDESGMPKERFSAEFPKEGPSILRIQQVVRGDSAAYFCASSQYRGSTNEKLFFGSGTQLSVL.

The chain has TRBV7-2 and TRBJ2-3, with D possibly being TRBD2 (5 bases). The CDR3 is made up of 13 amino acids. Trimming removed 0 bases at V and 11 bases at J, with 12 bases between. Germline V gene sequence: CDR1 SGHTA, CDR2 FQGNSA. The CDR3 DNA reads TGTGCCAGCAGCTTAGCGCCGGGGAATGGGCAGTATTTT. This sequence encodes CASSLAPGNGQYF.

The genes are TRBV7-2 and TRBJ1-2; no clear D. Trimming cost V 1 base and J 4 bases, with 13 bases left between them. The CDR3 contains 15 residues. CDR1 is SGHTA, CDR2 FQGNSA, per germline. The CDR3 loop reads CASSLGPSSGYGYTF. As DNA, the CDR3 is TGTGCCAGCAGCTTAGGCCCCAGCTCTGGCTATGGCTACACCTTC.

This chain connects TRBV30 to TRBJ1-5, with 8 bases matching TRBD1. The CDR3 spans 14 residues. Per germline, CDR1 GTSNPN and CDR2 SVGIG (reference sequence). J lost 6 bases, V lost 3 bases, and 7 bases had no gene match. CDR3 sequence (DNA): TGTGCCTGGAGCCTCCGGACAGGGCTTCAGCCCCAGCATTTT. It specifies CAWSLRTGLQPQHF.

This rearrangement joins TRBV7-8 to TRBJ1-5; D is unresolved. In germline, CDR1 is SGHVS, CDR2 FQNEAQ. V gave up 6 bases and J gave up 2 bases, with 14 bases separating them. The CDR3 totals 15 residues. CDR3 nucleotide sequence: TGTGCCAGCAGTTGGACTTCGTTTGGCAATCAGCCCCAGCATTTT. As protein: CASSWTSFGNQPQHF. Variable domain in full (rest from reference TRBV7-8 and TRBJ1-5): GAGVSQSPRYKVAKRGQDVALRCDPISGHVSLFWYQQALGQGPEFLTYFQNEAQLDKSGLPSDRFFAERPEGSVSTLKIQRTQQEDSAVYLCASSWTSFGNQPQHFGDGTRLSIL.

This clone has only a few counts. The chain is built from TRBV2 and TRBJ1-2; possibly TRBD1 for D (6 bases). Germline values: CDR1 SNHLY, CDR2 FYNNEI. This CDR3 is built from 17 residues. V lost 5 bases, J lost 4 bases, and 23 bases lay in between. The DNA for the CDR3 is TGTGCCAGCAGTTTCGGAACAGGGATCCGAAGACCCTATGGCTACACCTTC. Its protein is CASSFGTGIRRPYGYTF. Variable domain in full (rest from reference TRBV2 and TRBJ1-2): EPEVTQTPSHQVTQMGQEVILRCVPISNHLYFYWYRQILGQKVEFLVSFYNNEISEKSEIFDDQFSVERPDGSNFTLKIRSTKLEDSAMYFCASSFGTGIRRPYGYTFGSGTRLTVV.

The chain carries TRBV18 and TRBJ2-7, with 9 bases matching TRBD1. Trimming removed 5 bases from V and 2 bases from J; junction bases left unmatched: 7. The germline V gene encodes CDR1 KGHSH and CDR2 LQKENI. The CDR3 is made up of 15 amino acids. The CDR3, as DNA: TGTGCCAGCTCAACAGGGACAGGGAAGGCCTACGAGCAGTACTTC. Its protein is CASSTGTGKAYEQYF.

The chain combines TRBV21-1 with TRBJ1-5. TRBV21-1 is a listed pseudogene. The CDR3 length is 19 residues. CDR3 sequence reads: CASSNEWGAGLGSNQPQHF. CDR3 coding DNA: TGTGCCAGCAGCAACGAATGGGGCGCGGGTCTTGGTAGCAATCAGCCCCAGCATTTT.

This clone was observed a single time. CDR3 DNA sequence: TGTGCCAGCAGTACCAGACTCCACTTT. This gives the protein CASSTRLHF. The chain employs TRBV6-4 and TRBJ1-6; D is unresolved. The germline gives CDR1 MRHNA, CDR2 SNTAGT. Trimming took off 5 bases at V and 16 bases at J, with 6 bases between the two ends. The CDR3 is 9 residues long.

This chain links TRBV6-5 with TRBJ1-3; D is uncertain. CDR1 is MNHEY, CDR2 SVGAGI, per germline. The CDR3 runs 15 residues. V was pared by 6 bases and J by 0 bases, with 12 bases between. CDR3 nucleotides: TGTGCCAGCAGCCCCGATCGATACTCTGGAAACACCATATATTTT. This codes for CASSPDRYSGNTIYF.

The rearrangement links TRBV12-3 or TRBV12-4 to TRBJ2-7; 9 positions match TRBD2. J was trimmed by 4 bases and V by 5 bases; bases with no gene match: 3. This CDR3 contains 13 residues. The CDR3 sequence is CASSPSGVYEQYF. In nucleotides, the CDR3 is TGTGCCAGCAGTCCTAGCGGGGTATACGAGCAGTACTTC.

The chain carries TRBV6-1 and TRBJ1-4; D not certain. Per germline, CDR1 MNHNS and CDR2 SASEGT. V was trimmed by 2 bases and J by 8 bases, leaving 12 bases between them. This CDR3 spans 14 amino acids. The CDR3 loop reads CASSERVTGEKLFF. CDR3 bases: TGTGCCAGCAGTGAACGGGTCACGGGGGAAAAACTGTTTTTT.

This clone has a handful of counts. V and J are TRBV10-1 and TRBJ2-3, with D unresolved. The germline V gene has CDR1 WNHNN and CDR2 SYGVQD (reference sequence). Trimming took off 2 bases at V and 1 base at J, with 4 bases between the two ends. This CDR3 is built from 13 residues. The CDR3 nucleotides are TGCGCCAGCAGTGAGGCTGGCACAGATACGCAGTATTTT. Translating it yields CASSEAGTDTQYF.

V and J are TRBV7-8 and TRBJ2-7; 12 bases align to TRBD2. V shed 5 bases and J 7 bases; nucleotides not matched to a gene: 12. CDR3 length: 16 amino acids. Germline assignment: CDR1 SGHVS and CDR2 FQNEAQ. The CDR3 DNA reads TGTGCCAGCAGCCCCCGGACTAGCGGGGATTCGAGGGAGCAGTACTTC. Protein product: CASSPRTSGDSREQYF.

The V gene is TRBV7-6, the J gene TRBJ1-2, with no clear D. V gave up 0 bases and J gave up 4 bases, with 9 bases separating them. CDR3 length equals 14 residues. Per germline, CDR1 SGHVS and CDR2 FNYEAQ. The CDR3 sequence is CASSLAEAGYGYTF. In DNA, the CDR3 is TGTGCCAGCAGCTTAGCGGAAGCGGGCTATGGCTACACCTTC.

The chain's CDR3 is CASSELGSTSTDTQYF. The CDR3 bases are TGCGCCAGCAGTGAGTTGGGCAGTACTAGCACAGATACGCAGTATTTT. V is TRBV10-1 and J is TRBJ2-3, with D hard to call. In germline, CDR1 is WNHNN, CDR2 SYGVQD (reference sequence). Trimming took off 1 base at V and 0 bases at J, with 11 bases between the two ends. The CDR3 has 16 amino acids.

CDR3 protein: CASSLDRTDTQYF. DNA for the CDR3: TGTGCCAGCAGCTTAGATCGCACAGATACGCAGTATTTT. The chain uses TRBV13 and TRBJ2-3; D not certain. V was shortened by 1 base and J by 1 base, with 3 bases between the two germline ends. The CDR3 totals 13 residues. Per the germline V gene, CDR1 is PRHDT and CDR2 is FYEKMQ (reference sequence).

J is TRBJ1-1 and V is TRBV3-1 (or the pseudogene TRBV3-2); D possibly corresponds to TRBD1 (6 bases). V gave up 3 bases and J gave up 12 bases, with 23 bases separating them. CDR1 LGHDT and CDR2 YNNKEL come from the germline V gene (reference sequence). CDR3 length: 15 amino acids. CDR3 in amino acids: CASSQSSGVRPLSFF. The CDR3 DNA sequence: TGTGCCAGCAGCCAGTCGTCAGGGGTTCGCCCCCTCTCTTTCTTT.

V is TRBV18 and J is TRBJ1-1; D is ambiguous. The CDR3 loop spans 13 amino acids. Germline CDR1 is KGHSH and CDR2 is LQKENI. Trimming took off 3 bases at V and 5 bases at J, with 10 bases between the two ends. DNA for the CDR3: TGTGCCAGCTCACCTGTCGGGGTTACTGAAGCTTTCTTT. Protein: CASSPVGVTEAFF.

The CDR3 loop is CASKITDTQYF. The DNA for the CDR3 is TGTGCCAGCAAGATCACAGATACGCAGTATTTT. The rearrangement links TRBV27 to TRBJ2-3; D is undetermined. Per germline, CDR1 MNHEY and CDR2 SMNVEV (reference sequence). V was shortened by 7 bases and J by 2 bases, with 4 bases between the two germline ends. This CDR3 contains 11 residues.

CDR3 coding DNA: TGTGCCAGCAGCTTGGACGGGAGCGACGAGCAGTACTTC. It codes for CASSLDGSDEQYF. V is TRBV5-8 and J is TRBJ2-7; D is perhaps TRBD2 (6 bases). Germline V CDR1 and CDR2: SGHTS, YDEGEE. V was clipped by 0 bases and J by 5 bases, with 9 bases between them. This CDR3 contains 13 residues.